This T cell receptor (beta chain) was recovered during a study of cytotoxic CD8 clonotypes in ibrutinib-treated CLL. Germline CDR1 reads MDHEN; CDR2 reads SYDVKM. The CDR3 totals 15 residues. Trimming stripped 3 bases from V and 2 bases from J, with 14 bases between. The data were produced by immunoSEQ multiplex PCR, yet TCRdb's version contains in-frame clones alone and is incomplete. The table shows more than 140,000 clones, with around 77% occurring only once. This sequence was found in a human donor with chronic lymphocytic leukemia. This material consisted of PBMCs, taken after 12 months of ibrutinib treatment. The chain has TRBV28 and TRBJ2-7, with a tentative D call TRBD1 (8 bases). CDR3 sequence reads: CASSFFTGGAYEQYF. As DNA, the CDR3 is TGTGCCAGCAGTTTCTTCACAGGGGGGGCCTACGAGCAGTACTTC.